This TCR beta chain was sequenced in a study of CD8 T cells in Susac syndrome (dated by TCRdb to between 2017 and 2020). Background on the whole study: Whether CD8+ T cell activation and differentiation in Susac syndrome was antigen driven was tested using repertoire sequencing. The clonality of the CD8+ T cell repertoire was compared across approximately 11 healthy donors, around 14 Susac syndrome patients and under 19 multiple sclerosis patients. What the research found in general, with its limitations: The TCR sequencing and HLA analysis was acknowledged to have included a relatively small number of individuals.

Remarks on this clonotype: The antigen it recognizes is unknown. The sample holds no much larger clone one base away, and base qualities are not on file.

High-throughput TCR beta sequencing profiled peripheral blood CD8+ and CD4+ T cells from healthy donors, Susac syndrome patients and multiple sclerosis patients. The multiple sclerosis controls were treatment-naive patients who had stable or active relapsing-remitting disease and met the revised McDonald criteria. Bulk CD8+ and CD4+ T cells were purified by magnetic negative isolation, whereas CD8+ TEMRA cells were enriched by FACS. Blood was collected in EDTA tubes and processed within 24 hours, with PBMCs isolated through density gradient centrifugation. PBMCs intended for TCR sequencing were frozen in liquid nitrogen and were later thawed in a 37 degrees C water bath. The sorted or isolated CD4+, CD8+ and CD8+ TEMRA cells reached a purity of at least 90%. RNA was extracted using the RNeasy kit, and about 0.5 to 1 microgram was reverse transcribed with random hexamers. The immunoSEQ multiplex PCR assay, which covers 54 Vbeta and 13 Jbeta segments, was used to amplify TCR beta CDR3 regions. PCR amplification bias was corrected using a synthetic template baseline for primer optimization and computational correction. In the paper's pipeline: Only productive sequences were kept, with reads annotated to V, D and J genes according to IMGT and analyzed in immunoSEQ Analyzer. To calculate clonality, Shannon entropy was normalized by log2 of the number of productive unique sequences and then subtracted from one. For each patient and control, public and private clones were evaluated within the 100 most prevalent clones. Clones were defined as Susac-specific if absent from the healthy and MS cohorts, from around 1,000 published viral clones and from other ImmuneACCESS disease sequences. Using fastp trimming at Q25 and MiXCR clonotype assembly, TCRdb reanalyzed the public sequencing data and kept in-frame beta chains. Each record represents a unique CDR3 protein, reported with the most common genes and DNA among its rows. The V and J calls shown here were made by TCRdb, not taken from the authors' results. This sample gives roughly 400,000 distinct CDR3 sequences in total; roughly 85% of them show up just once. The ten largest clonotypes hold about 0.12% of the sample.

Taken from cysteine to phenylalanine, the CDR3 has 15 residues. Only the CDR3 part of the read is kept: 45 bases, read in frame from the first base. From a lookup of the germline V gene, CDR1 and CDR2 are SQVTM and ANQGSEA. Ends trimmed: V by 2 bases, J by 8 bases; bases unmatched to a gene: 9. The V and J genes are TRBV29-1 and TRBJ2-1, with 10 middle bases fitting TRBD1. What was sequenced was CD8+ T cells from PBMCs. The origin of this receptor is a human donor with multiple sclerosis. At the DNA level, the sequence is TGCAGCGTTGAAAGGACAGGGGGTAATTACGATGAGCAGTTCTTC. Translated, it gives CSVERTGGNYDEQFF.